The TCR beta chain described here comes from a study of T cell responses to AZD1222 COVID-19 vaccine. Study results and limitations: Nearly half of spike-specific TCRs reportedly go after variant regions that carry no mutations. Elevations in Spike-specific TCR breadth and depth followed administration of two AZD1222 doses. Among the donors, most were white British and more were female, and clonal diversity was possibly underestimated.

The CDR3 spans 15 residues. The germline V gene encodes CDR1 LGHDT and CDR2 YNNKEL (reference sequence). The V and J ends lost 4 bases and 4 bases, in that order; junction bases with no gene match: 7. Only in-frame clones appear in the TCRdb table, and some are missing; sequencing was by immunoSEQ multiplex PCR. The table shows roughly 180,000 clones, with around 90% occurring only once. A remark on this clone: Its antigen is as yet unknown.

Specimen: peripheral blood, collected 28 days after the second AZD1222 dose. This sequence originates from an adult who received the AZD1222 COVID-19 vaccine. The rearrangement joins TRBV3-1 (or the pseudogene TRBV3-2) to TRBJ2-3, with 8 nucleotides matching TRBD1. In nucleotides, the CDR3 is TGTGCCAGCAGCCGCAACGGACAGGGCCCAGATACGCAGTATTTT. Protein sequence: CASSRNGQGPDTQYF.